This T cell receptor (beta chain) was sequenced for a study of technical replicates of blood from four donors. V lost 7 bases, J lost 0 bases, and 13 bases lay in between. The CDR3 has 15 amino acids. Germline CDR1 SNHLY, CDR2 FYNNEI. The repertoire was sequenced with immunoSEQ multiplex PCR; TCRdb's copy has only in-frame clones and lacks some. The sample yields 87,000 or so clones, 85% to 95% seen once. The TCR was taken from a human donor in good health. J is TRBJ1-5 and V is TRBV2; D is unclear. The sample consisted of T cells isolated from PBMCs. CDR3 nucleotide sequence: TGTGCCAGCAAAAAAGGGAGCAATAGCAATCAGCCCCAGCATTTT. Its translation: CASKKGSNSNQPQHF.